This T cell receptor (beta chain) was found in a study of blood T cell repertoires in COVID-19. The CDR3 is 13 amino acids. In germline, CDR1 is MNHEY, CDR2 SVGAGI. Trimming left V 10 bases short and J 0 bases short, with 13 bases between. Source study methods: How many nucleated cells were present was estimated from reference gene primer amplification. TCRdb's copy holds only in-frame clones and misses some; the assay was immunoSEQ multiplex PCR. From that table come the V and J calls and clone size; the DNA was used to work out D and trimming. The sample has 45,000 to 60,000 clones, approximately 86% seen once.

This clonotype originated in a man between 60 and 70 years old with active or convalescent COVID-19. Sequenced material: peripheral blood. The chain combines TRBV6-5 with TRBJ2-7, with D tentatively TRBD1 or TRBD2 (5 bases each). CDR3 loop: CATSGHLSYEQYF. CDR3 nucleotides: TGTGCCACCAGCGGACACCTCTCCTACGAGCAGTACTTC.